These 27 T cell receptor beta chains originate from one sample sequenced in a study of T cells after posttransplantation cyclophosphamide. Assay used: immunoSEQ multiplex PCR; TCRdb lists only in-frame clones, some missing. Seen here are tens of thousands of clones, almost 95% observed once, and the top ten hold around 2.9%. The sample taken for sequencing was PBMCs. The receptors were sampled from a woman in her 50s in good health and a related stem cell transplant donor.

The CDR3 nucleotides read TGTGCCAGCAGCCCCCCCGACTCGTCCGGGGAGCAGTACTTC. Its protein is CASSPPDSSGEQYF. The chain uses TRBV7-6 and TRBJ2-7; D call uncertain. V lost 5 bases to trimming and J lost 7 bases, with 18 bases between them. CDR3 length equals 14 residues. Germline-derived CDR1 and CDR2 are SGHVS and FNYEAQ.

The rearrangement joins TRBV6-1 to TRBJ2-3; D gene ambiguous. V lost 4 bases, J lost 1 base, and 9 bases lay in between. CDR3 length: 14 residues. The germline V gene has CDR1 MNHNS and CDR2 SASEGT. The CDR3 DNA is TGTGCCAGCAGTGTAGTCGTGGGCACAGATACGCAGTATTTT. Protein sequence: CASSVVVGTDTQYF.

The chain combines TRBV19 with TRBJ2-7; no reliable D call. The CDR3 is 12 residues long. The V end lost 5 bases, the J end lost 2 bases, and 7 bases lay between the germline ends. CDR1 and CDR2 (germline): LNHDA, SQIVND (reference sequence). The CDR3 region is CASSSPPYEQYF. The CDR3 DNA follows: TGTGCCAGTAGTTCCCCTCCCTACGAGCAGTACTTC.

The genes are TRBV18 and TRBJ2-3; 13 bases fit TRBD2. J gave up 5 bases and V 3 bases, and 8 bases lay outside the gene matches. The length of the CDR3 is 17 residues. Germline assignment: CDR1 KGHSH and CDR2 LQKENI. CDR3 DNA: TGTGCCAGCTCACCCCCACTAGCGGGGGGGCGGGGAGATACGCAGTATTTT. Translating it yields CASSPPLAGGRGDTQYF. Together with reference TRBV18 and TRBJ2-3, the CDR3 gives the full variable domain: NAGVMQNPRHLVRRRGQEARLRCSPMKGHSHVYWYRQLPEEGLKFMVYLQKENIIDESGMPKERFSAEFPKEGPSILRIQQVVRGDSAAYFCASSPPLAGGRGDTQYFGPGTRLTVL.

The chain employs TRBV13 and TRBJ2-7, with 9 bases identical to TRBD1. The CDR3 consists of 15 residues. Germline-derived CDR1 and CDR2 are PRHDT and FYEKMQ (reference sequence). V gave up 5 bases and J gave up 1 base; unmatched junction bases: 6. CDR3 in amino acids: CASSPGTGYSYEQYF. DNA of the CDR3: TGTGCCAGCAGCCCTGGGACAGGGTATTCCTACGAGCAGTACTTC.

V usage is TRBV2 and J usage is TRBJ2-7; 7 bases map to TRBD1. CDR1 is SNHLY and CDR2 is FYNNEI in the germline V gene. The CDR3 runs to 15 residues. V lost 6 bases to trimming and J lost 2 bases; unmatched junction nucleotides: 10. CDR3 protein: CASRGRGPSPYEQYF. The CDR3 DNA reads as TGTGCCAGCAGGGGAAGGGGGCCCTCGCCCTACGAGCAGTACTTC.

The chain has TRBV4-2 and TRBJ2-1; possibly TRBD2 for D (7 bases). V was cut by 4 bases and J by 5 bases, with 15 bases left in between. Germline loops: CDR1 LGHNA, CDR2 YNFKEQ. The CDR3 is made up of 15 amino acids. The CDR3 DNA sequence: TGTGCCAGCAGCCCCCTTGCGGGGGACAACAATGAGCAGTTCTTC. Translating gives CASSPLAGDNNEQFF.

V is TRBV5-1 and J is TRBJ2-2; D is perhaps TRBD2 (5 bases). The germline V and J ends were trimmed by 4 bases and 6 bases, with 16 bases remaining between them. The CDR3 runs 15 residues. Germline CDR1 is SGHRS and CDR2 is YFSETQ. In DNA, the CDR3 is TGCGCCAGCAGCCGGATTGGGAGCTCGGCCGGGGAGCTGTTTTTT. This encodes CASSRIGSSAGELFF.

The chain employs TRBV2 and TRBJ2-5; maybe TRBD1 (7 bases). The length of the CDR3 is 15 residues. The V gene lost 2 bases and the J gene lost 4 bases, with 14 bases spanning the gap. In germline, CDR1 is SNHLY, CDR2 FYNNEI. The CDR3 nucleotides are TGTGCCAGCAGTGAACTCAGGGGGGTCGGAGAGACCCAGTACTTC. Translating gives CASSELRGVGETQYF.

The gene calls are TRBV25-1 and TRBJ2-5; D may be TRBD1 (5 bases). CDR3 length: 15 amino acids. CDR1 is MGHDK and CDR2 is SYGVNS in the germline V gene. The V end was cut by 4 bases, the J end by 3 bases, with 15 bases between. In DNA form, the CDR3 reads TGTGCCAGCAGTGGCCGACAGTGGGAAGAAGAGACCCAGTACTTC. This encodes CASSGRQWEEETQYF. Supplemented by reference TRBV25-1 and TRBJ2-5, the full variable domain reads EADIYQTPRYLVIGTGKKITLECSQTMGHDKMYWYQQDPGMELHLIHYSYGVNSTEKGDLSSESTVSRIRTEHFPLTLESARPSHTSQYLCASSGRQWEEETQYFGPGTRLLVL.

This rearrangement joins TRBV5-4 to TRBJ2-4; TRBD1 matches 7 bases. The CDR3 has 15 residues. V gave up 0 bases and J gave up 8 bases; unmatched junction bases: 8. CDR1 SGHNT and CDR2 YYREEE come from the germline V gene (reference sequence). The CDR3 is CASSLGTGARDIQYF. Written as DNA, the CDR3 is TGTGCCAGCAGCTTGGGTACAGGGGCGCGGGACATTCAGTACTTC.

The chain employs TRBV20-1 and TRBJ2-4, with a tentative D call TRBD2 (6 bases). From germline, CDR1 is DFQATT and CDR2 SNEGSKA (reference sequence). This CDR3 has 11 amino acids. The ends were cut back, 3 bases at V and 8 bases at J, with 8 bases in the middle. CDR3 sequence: CSASGEDIQYF. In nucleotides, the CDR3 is TGCAGTGCTAGCGGGGAGGACATTCAGTACTTC.

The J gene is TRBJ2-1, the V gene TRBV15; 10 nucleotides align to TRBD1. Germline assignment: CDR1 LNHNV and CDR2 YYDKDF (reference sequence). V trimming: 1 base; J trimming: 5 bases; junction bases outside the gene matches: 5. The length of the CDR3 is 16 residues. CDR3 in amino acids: CATSRGDRGIHNEQFF. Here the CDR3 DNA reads TGTGCCACCAGCAGAGGGGACAGGGGTATCCACAATGAGCAGTTCTTC. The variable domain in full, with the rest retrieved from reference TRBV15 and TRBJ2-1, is DAMVIQNPRYQVTQFGKPVTLSCSQTLNHNVMYWYQQKSSQAPKLLFHYYDKDFNNEADTPDNFQSRRPNTSFCFLDIRSPGLGDTAMYLCATSRGDRGIHNEQFFGPGTRLTVL.

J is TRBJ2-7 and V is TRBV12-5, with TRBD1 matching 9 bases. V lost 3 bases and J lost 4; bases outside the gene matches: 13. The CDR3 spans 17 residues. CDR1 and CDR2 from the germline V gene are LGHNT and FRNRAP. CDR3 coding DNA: TGTGCTAGTGGTTTAGCCCTTGGGACAGGGTTTCCATACGAGCAGTACTTC. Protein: CASGLALGTGFPYEQYF.

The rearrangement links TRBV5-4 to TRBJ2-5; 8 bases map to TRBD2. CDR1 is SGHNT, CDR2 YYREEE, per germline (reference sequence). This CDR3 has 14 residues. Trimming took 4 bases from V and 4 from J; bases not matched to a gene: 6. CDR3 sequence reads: CASSGGAGGETQYF. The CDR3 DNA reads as TGTGCCAGCAGCGGGGGGGCGGGGGGAGAGACCCAGTACTTC. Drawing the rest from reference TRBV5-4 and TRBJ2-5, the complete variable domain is ETGVTQSPTHLIKTRGQQVTLRCSSQSGHNTVSWYQQALGQGPQFIFQYYREEENGRGNFPPRFSGLQFPNYSSELNVNALELDDSALYLCASSGGAGGETQYFGPGTRLLVL.

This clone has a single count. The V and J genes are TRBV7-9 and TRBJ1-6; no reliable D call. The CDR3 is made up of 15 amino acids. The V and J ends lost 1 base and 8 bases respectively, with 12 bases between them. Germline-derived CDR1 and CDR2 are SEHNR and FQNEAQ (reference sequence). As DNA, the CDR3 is TGTGCCAGCAGCTTAGTAGGGATCGGGGATTCACCCCTCCACTTT. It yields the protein CASSLVGIGDSPLHF. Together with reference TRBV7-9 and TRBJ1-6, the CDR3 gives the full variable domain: DTGVSQNPRHKITKRGQNVTFRCDPISEHNRLYWYRQTLGQGPEFLTYFQNEAQLEKSRLLSDRFSAERPKGSFSTLEIQRTEQGDSAMYLCASSLVGIGDSPLHFGNGTRLTVT.

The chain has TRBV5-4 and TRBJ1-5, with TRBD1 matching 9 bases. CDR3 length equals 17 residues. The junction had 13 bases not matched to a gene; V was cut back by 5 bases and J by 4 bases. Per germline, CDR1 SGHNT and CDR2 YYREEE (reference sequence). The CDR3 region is CASSWTGADHLNQPQHF. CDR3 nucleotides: TGTGCCAGCAGTTGGACAGGGGCCGACCATCTGAATCAGCCCCAGCATTTT. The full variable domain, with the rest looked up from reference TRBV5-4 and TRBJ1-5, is ETGVTQSPTHLIKTRGQQVTLRCSSQSGHNTVSWYQQALGQGPQFIFQYYREEENGRGNFPPRFSGLQFPNYSSELNVNALELDDSALYLCASSWTGADHLNQPQHFGDGTRLSIL.

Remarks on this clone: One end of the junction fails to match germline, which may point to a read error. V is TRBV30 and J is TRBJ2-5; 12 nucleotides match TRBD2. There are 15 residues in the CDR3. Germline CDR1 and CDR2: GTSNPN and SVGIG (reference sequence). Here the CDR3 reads CAWSQLGLAGGPSDF. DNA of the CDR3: TGTGCCTGGAGCCAGTTAGGGCTAGCGGGAGGGCCCTCCGACTTC.

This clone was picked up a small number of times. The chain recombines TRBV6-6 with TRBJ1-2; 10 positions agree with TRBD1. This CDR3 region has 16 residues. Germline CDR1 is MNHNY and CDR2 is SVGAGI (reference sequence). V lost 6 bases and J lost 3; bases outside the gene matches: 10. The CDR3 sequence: CASSRRQGARDYGYTF. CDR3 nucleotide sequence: TGTGCCAGCAGCCGGAGACAGGGGGCAAGGGACTATGGCTACACCTTC.

The CDR3 region is CASSSRQGMNTEAFF. CDR3 in DNA: TGTGCCAGCAGCTCGAGACAGGGGATGAACACTGAAGCTTTCTTT. This chain connects TRBV7-8 to TRBJ1-1; 8 bases are shared with TRBD1. V lost 4 bases, J lost 0 bases, and 4 bases stayed unmatched. The CDR3 runs to 15 residues. Germline V CDR1 and CDR2: SGHVS, FQNEAQ. The full variable domain, in which reference TRBV7-8 and TRBJ1-1 provide the parts outside the CDR3, is GAGVSQSPRYKVAKRGQDVALRCDPISGHVSLFWYQQALGQGPEFLTYFQNEAQLDKSGLPSDRFFAERPEGSVSTLKIQRTQQEDSAVYLCASSSRQGMNTEAFFGQGTRLTVV.

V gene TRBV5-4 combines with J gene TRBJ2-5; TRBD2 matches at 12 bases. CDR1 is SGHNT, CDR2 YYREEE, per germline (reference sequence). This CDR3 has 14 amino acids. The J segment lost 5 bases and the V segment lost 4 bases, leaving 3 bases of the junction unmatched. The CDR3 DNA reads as TGTGCCAGCAGCCCGGGGACTAGCGGGGAGACCCAGTACTTC. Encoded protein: CASSPGTSGETQYF.

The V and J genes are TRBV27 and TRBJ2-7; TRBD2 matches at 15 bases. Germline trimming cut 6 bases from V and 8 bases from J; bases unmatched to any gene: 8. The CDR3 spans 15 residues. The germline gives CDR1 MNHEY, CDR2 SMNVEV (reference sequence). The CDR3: CASSSGTSGRKKQYF. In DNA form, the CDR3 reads TGTGCCAGCAGCTCCGGGACTAGCGGGAGGAAAAAGCAGTACTTC.

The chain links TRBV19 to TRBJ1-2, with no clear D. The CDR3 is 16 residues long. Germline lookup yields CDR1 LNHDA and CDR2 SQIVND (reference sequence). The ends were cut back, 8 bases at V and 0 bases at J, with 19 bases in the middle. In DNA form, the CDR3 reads TGTGCCAGTGAACCGGGATCCAGAACACCTAACTATGGCTACACCTTC. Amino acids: CASEPGSRTPNYGYTF.

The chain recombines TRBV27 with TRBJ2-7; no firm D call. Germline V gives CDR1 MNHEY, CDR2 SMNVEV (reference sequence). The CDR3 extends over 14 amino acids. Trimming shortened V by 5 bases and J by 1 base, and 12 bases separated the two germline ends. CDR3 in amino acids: CASSPSEESYEQYF. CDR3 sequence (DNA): TGTGCCAGCAGTCCGTCTGAAGAGTCCTACGAGCAGTACTTC.

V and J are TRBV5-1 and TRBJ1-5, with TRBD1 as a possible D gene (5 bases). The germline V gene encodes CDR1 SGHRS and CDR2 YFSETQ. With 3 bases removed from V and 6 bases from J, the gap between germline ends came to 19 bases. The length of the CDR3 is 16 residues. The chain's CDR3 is CASSSEPQGLGQPQHF. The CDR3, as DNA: TGCGCCAGCAGCTCGGAACCGCAGGGACTAGGTCAGCCCCAGCATTTT.

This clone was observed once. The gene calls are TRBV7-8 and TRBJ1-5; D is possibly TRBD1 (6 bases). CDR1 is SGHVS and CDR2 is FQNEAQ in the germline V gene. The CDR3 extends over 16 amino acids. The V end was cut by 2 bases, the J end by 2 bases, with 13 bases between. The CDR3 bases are TGTGCCAGCAGCTTATGGCAGGGGCAAGGCAATCAGCCCCAGCATTTT. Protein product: CASSLWQGQGNQPQHF.

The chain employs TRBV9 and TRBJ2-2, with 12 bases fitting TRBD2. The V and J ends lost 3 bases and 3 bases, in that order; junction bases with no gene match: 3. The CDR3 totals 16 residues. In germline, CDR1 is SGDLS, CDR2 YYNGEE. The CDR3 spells CASSAPSGRDTGELFF. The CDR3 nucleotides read TGTGCCAGCAGCGCCCCTAGCGGGAGGGACACCGGGGAGCTGTTTTTT.